This T cell receptor (beta chain) was captured by sequencing in a study of Graves' ophthalmopathy and Graves' hyperthyroidism. Study-level background: Ahead of any treatment, peripheral blood was obtained at the initial diagnosis.

General study points: Ophthalmopathy progression was predicted by the model at 60% to 71% sensitivity and about 79% specificity.

The study amplified TCR beta CDR3 regions using RNA transcripts. The library came from an HTBI-primed first-round RT-PCR and a second-round multiplex PCR. One entry per CDR3 protein, called by TCRdb with MiXCR from the multiplex PCR reads. The table lists 200,000 to 250,000 distinct CDR3 sequences, approximately 29% of them singletons. Enrollment excluded any patients with other autoimmune diseases, uncontrolled infections, pregnancy or lactation. The PBMCs had their origin in roughly 10 ml of fresh peripheral blood. In this sample, this clonotype turned up many times. Its cognate antigen is unknown. This TCR was sampled from a middle-aged man with Graves' ophthalmopathy. The sequenced sample was peripheral blood.

The CDR3 bases are TGTGCCAGCAAGACAGGGGGTTCAGCCAAAAACATTCAGTACTTC. Amino acids: CASKTGGSAKNIQYF. V is TRBV6-2 or TRBV6-3 and J is TRBJ2-4; 9 positions agree with TRBD1. This CDR3 spans 15 amino acids. V trimming: 7 bases; J trimming: 0 bases; junction bases outside the gene matches: 4. From germline, CDR1 is MNHEY and CDR2 SVGEGT.